Listed below are T cell receptor beta chains from one sample, sequenced in a study of T-cell reconstitution after alpha-beta-depleted transplantation in children. TCRdb itself ran the PCR reads through MiXCR, one entry per CDR3 protein. The data show some 290,000 distinct CDR3 sequences, 9.9% seen once. The sequencing here drew on PBMCs from the stem cell graft donor, taken from the stem cell graft. These receptors all come from a human donor who donated a stem cell graft to a child with SCID. The conserved cysteine and the conserved F or W are not part of the CDR3 here. D genes are given only for firm matches.

D	V	J	CDR3
NA	TRBV12-3/TRBV12-4	TRBJ2-5	ASSPRERQETQY
NA	TRBV12-3/TRBV12-4	TRBJ1-4	ASSVRTAPNNEKLF
NA	TRBV11-2	TRBJ1-1	ASSQSLNTEAF
NA	TRBV12-3/TRBV12-4	TRBJ1-1	ASSFFGLNTEAF
TRBD2	TRBV4-2	TRBJ2-4	ASSQGSAGGAENIQY
NA	TRBV4-1	TRBJ2-7	ASSQDGAGTPSYEQY
TRBD2	TRBV5-6	TRBJ2-3	ASSLYRGGGLGADTQY
NA	TRBV6-5	TRBJ2-3	ASSYSVSGVEGTDTQY
NA	TRBV18	TRBJ2-1	ASSYRGFLF
NA	TRBV5-1	TRBJ2-5	ASSGRRETQY
TRBD2	TRBV12-3/TRBV12-4	TRBJ2-1	ASSPGLAGGPGEQF
TRBD2	TRBV10-2	TRBJ2-3	ASSTTGGTDTQY
TRBD2	TRBV20-1	TRBJ2-5	SAKTSGDQETQY
NA	TRBV4-2	TRBJ2-7	ASSQAPAGYEQY
TRBD2	TRBV10-3	TRBJ2-1	AISVSGGVGNEQF
NA	TRBV20-1	TRBJ2-3	SATNRGRSTDTQY
NA	TRBV5-1	TRBJ1-2	ASSLGGVYGYT
NA	TRBV11-1	TRBJ1-6	ASSLVTGNSPLH
NA	TRBV27	TRBJ2-7	ASSASVDSYEQY
NA	TRBV5-1	TRBJ2-1	ASSRGHGPYSYNEQF
NA	TRBV6-5	TRBJ2-5	ASSYTGQTQY
TRBD1	TRBV6-5	TRBJ1-1	ASSYVHRGRTEAF
NA	TRBV29-1	TRBJ2-5	SVLPGPGKTQY
NA	TRBV15	TRBJ1-4	ATSREIRIDNEKLF
NA	TRBV5-1	TRBJ2-1	ASRSGTGLYNEQF
NA	TRBV18	TRBJ2-5	ASSPRGSRNQETQY
NA	TRBV12-3/TRBV12-4	TRBJ1-2	ASRPAGPFWADGYT
NA	TRBV3-1	TRBJ1-6	ASSHWGDNSPLH
NA	TRBV11-2	TRBJ1-1	ASSPPPNTEAF